Below are 16 T cell receptor beta chains sequenced from a single sample in a study of T cell responses to AZD1222 COVID-19 vaccine. Using immunoSEQ multiplex PCR, the repertoire was profiled, and TCRdb retains in-frame clones only, with some absent. This sample yields 90,000 to 150,000 clones, of which roughly 91% are seen a single time; about 1.2% belongs to the top ten. This sample comprised peripheral blood, obtained on day 0 of AZD1222 vaccination. The receptors here all came from an adult in good health.

The chain uses TRBV13 and TRBJ2-7; 9 bases map to TRBD1. Germline V lookup: CDR1 PRHDT, CDR2 FYEKMQ (reference sequence). This CDR3 has 16 residues. Unmatched junction bases numbered 13, after V lost 5 bases and J lost 5 bases. The CDR3 DNA is TGTGCCAGCAGCCCAGGGCCGGGACAGGGTACCGACGAGCAGTACTTC. Encoded protein: CASSPGPGQGTDEQYF.

The rearrangement joins TRBV5-4 to TRBJ1-6, with unresolved D. Per the germline V gene, CDR1 is SGHNT and CDR2 is YYREEE (reference sequence). This CDR3 spans 14 amino acids. The V and J ends lost 3 bases and 4 bases respectively, with 8 bases between them. CDR3 in amino acids: CASSSGVYNSPLHF. The CDR3, as DNA: TGTGCCAGCAGCTCCGGGGTTTATAATTCACCCCTCCACTTT.

The rearrangement joins TRBV7-2 to TRBJ2-7; a possible D gene is TRBD1 (5 bases). Looked up from germline, CDR1 is SGHTA and CDR2 is FQGNSA. V was clipped by 3 bases and J by 4 bases, with 10 bases between them. There are 13 residues in the CDR3. This CDR3 is CASSFGQGYEQYF. CDR3 nucleotide sequence: TGTGCCAGCAGCTTCGGGCAGGGATACGAGCAGTACTTC.

V gene TRBV2 combines with J gene TRBJ2-7, with D perhaps TRBD1 (5 bases). Germline loops: CDR1 SNHLY, CDR2 FYNNEI. Trimming removed 7 bases at V and 6 bases at J, with 10 bases between. The CDR3 extends over 11 amino acids. The DNA of the CDR3 is TGTGCCAGCAAAAGACAGAGCGAGCAGTACTTC. Protein product: CASKRQSEQYF.

The chain is built from TRBV7-8 and TRBJ1-4, with no clear D. This CDR3 is built from 14 residues. Looked up from germline, CDR1 is SGHVS and CDR2 is FQNEAQ. V lost 5 bases, J lost 0 bases, and 7 bases lay in between. The CDR3 DNA sequence: TGTGCCAGCAGCAGATTTGCAACTAATGAAAAACTGTTTTTT. It codes for CASSRFATNEKLFF.

In its sample, this clone was seen a few times. The J gene is TRBJ2-7, the V gene TRBV7-2, with D maybe TRBD2 (5 bases). CDR1 and CDR2 from the germline V gene are SGHTA and FQGNSA. This CDR3 spans 13 amino acids. V dropped 5 bases and J dropped 12 bases, with 20 bases sitting between them. Written as DNA, the CDR3 is TGTGCCAGCAGCCCTAGCCCCCCAAAAAGCTTGTACTTC. This codes for CASSPSPPKSLYF. Complete variable domain (other parts from reference TRBV7-2 and TRBJ2-7): GAGVSQSPSNKVTEKGKDVELRCDPISGHTALYWYRQSLGQGLEFLIYFQGNSAPDKSGLPSDRFSAERTGGSVSTLTIQRTQQEDSAVYLCASSPSPPKSLYFGPGTRLTVT.

This chain uses TRBV19 with TRBJ1-1, with 8 bases fitting TRBD1. J lost 6 bases, V lost 1 base, and 16 bases had no gene match. The CDR3 spans 18 residues. CDR1 and CDR2 (germline): LNHDA, SQIVND (reference sequence). CDR3 coding DNA: TGTGCCAGTAGTATAGGACAGGGGACCTGGAGCTTAAGCTCTGAAGCTTTCTTT. Translating gives CASSIGQGTWSLSSEAFF.

The chain couples TRBV4-1 to TRBJ1-2; 8 positions match TRBD1. V lost 1 base, J lost 2 bases, and 3 bases stayed unmatched. CDR1 is MGHRA, CDR2 YSYEKL, per germline. The CDR3 is 15 residues long. The CDR3 loop reads CASSQARGQNYGYTF. CDR3 DNA: TGCGCCAGCAGCCAAGCCAGGGGGCAAAACTATGGCTACACCTTC.

This clone came up once. This chain joins TRBV9 and TRBJ2-1; 8 bases agree with TRBD2. Trimming at V came to 4 bases and at J to 7 bases, leaving 4 bases not matched to a gene. Looked up from germline, CDR1 is SGDLS and CDR2 is YYNGEE. The CDR3 totals 13 residues. CDR3 sequence reads: CASSPRLANEQFF. The CDR3 nucleotides read TGTGCCAGCAGCCCAAGACTAGCGAATGAGCAGTTCTTC.

This clone was recorded only once. The rearrangement links TRBV5-4 to TRBJ2-2; D is tentatively TRBD1 or TRBD2 (5 bases each). There are 15 residues in the CDR3. CDR1 is SGHNT, CDR2 YYREEE, per germline (reference sequence). The V end lost 5 bases, the J end lost 0 bases, and 11 bases lay between the germline ends. The CDR3 loop is CASRAGTANTGELFF. The CDR3 DNA sequence: TGTGCCAGCAGGGCCGGGACGGCGAACACCGGGGAGCTGTTTTTT.

The J gene is TRBJ1-5, the V gene TRBV6-5, with TRBD1 as a possible D gene (5 bases). The V gene lost 6 bases and the J gene lost 4 bases, with 16 bases spanning the gap. CDR1 is MNHEY and CDR2 is SVGAGI in the germline V gene. The CDR3 consists of 15 residues. The CDR3 sequence: CASREYGAGNQPQHF. As DNA, the CDR3 is TGTGCCAGCAGGGAGTACGGGGCGGGGAATCAGCCCCAGCATTTT.

The genes are TRBV4-1 and TRBJ1-2; D unclear. Germline V gene lookup returns CDR1 MGHRA and CDR2 YSYEKL. This CDR3 has 13 residues. Trimming cost V 2 bases and J 2 bases, with 6 bases left between them. The DNA of the CDR3 is TGCGCCAGCAGCCAACCCGGGAACTATGGCTACACCTTC. It encodes CASSQPGNYGYTF.

V usage is TRBV4-3 and J usage is TRBJ1-4; D not resolved. Trimming took 4 bases from V and 2 from J, leaving 11 bases between them. Looked up from germline, CDR1 is LGHNA and CDR2 is YSLEER. This CDR3 region has 15 residues. CDR3 nucleotide sequence: TGCGCCAGCAGCCTCGACTTGGCCACTAATGAAAAACTGTTTTTT. This encodes CASSLDLATNEKLFF.

This chain links TRBV18 with TRBJ2-4, with D possibly called TRBD1 or TRBD2 (5 bases each). CDR3 length equals 15 residues. Germline assignment: CDR1 KGHSH and CDR2 LQKENI. With 4 bases removed from V and 7 bases from J, the gap between germline ends came to 17 bases. DNA of the CDR3: TGTGCCAGCTCACTTGCAGGGACCGTTTGGAACATTCAGTACTTC. Its translation: CASSLAGTVWNIQYF.

V usage is TRBV6-1 and J usage is TRBJ1-3; the D gene is possibly TRBD1 (6 bases). CDR1 and CDR2 (germline): MNHNS, SASEGT. Trimming left V 2 bases short and J 2 bases short, with 16 bases between. The CDR3 is 17 residues long. The CDR3 loop is CASSELRFRTAGNTIYF. CDR3 sequence (DNA): TGTGCCAGCAGTGAACTAAGATTCCGGACAGCTGGAAACACCATATATTTT.

The genes are TRBV4-2 and TRBJ1-1; D uncertain. The CDR3 length is 15 residues. Trimming removed 1 base from V and 3 bases from J, with 12 bases in between. Germline CDR1 reads LGHNA; CDR2 reads YNFKEQ. The CDR3 is CASSQGPEGYTEAFF. CDR3 DNA: TGTGCCAGCAGCCAAGGCCCGGAGGGCTACACTGAAGCTTTCTTT.